The 32 T cell receptor beta chains below were found in one sample sequenced in a study of beta chain features in type 1 diabetes. Of the isolated RNA, all was reverse transcribed, and so the sequenced material was expressed TCRB transcripts. TCRdb's copy holds only in-frame clones and misses some; the assay was immunoSEQ multiplex PCR. The repertoire consists of 810,000 or so clones, with about 17% occurring once and the leading ten covering 0.023%. Specimen: naive CD4+ T cells from blood. The receptors come from a woman younger than 35 in good health.

This clone was observed a few times. This chain uses TRBV27 with TRBJ2-2, with D tentatively TRBD2 (5 bases). Germline V gene sequence: CDR1 MNHEY, CDR2 SMNVEV (reference sequence). This CDR3 has 17 amino acids. V lost 2 bases and J 0 bases, leaving 13 bases between the germline ends. Here the CDR3 reads CASSLIWTRSNTGELFF. The CDR3 DNA reads as TGTGCCAGCAGTTTAATTTGGACTCGATCGAACACCGGGGAGCTGTTTTTT.

The rearrangement joins TRBV29-1 to TRBJ2-1; the D gene is possibly TRBD2 (6 bases). Germline V CDR1 and CDR2: SQVTM, ANQGSEA. The CDR3 consists of 14 residues. With 1 base removed from V and 1 base from J, the gap between germline ends came to 8 bases. In DNA, the CDR3 is TGCAGCGTTGAAGCGGGACTTTCCTACAATGAGCAGTTCTTC. Translating it yields CSVEAGLSYNEQFF.

This chain uses TRBV19 with TRBJ1-1; 7 bases map to TRBD1. This CDR3 is built from 13 residues. Germline CDR1 reads LNHDA; CDR2 reads SQIVND (reference sequence). The V and J ends lost 7 bases and 1 base, in that order; junction bases with no gene match: 3. The CDR3 region has the DNA TGTGCCAGTATGCACAGGGGGAACACTGAAGCTTTCTTT. Its protein product is CASMHRGNTEAFF.

A note on this clone: The identical CDR3 is also encoded by other nucleotide sequences in the sample. This chain links TRBV28 with TRBJ2-3; 7 bases map to TRBD2. Germline CDR1 and CDR2: MDHEN and SYDVKM. The CDR3 extends over 15 amino acids. V was clipped by 3 bases and J by 1 base; unmatched bases: 4. The CDR3 DNA sequence: TGTGCCAGCAGTTTTCCGGGAGGAGGCACAGATACGCAGTATTTT. Its translation is CASSFPGGGTDTQYF. Complete variable domain (other parts from reference TRBV28 and TRBJ2-3): DVKVTQSSRYLVKRTGEKVFLECVQDMDHENMFWYRQDPGLGLRLIYFSYDVKMKEKGDIPEGYSVSREKKERFSLILESASTNQTSMYLCASSFPGGGTDTQYFGPGTRLTVL.

The chain employs TRBV15 and TRBJ2-7; tentatively, D is TRBD1 (5 bases). V was clipped by 2 bases and J by 3 bases, with 14 bases between them. The germline CDR1 and CDR2 sequences are LNHNV and YYDKDF (reference sequence). This CDR3 region has 15 residues. The CDR3 loop is CATSRLHGQGYEQYF. In DNA form, the CDR3 reads TGTGCCACCAGCAGACTACACGGGCAGGGCTACGAGCAGTACTTC.

A few counts support this clone. The chain couples TRBV27 to TRBJ2-7, with 10 positions matching TRBD2. Trimming at V came to 0 bases and at J to 3 bases, leaving 11 bases not matched to a gene. Per germline, CDR1 MNHEY and CDR2 SMNVEV (reference sequence). This CDR3 comprises 18 residues. CDR3 DNA sequence: TGTGCCAGCAGTTTATCTGTCAGCGGGAGGGCCTTAATCTACGAGCAGTACTTC. It translates to CASSLSVSGRALIYEQYF.

The V call is TRBV28, the J call TRBJ2-3; 12 bases match TRBD2. J lost 6 bases, V lost 2 bases, and 3 bases had no gene match. Germline CDR1 reads MDHEN; CDR2 reads SYDVKM. The CDR3 is made up of 15 amino acids. In nucleotides, the CDR3 is TGTGCCAGCAGTTTACGGACTAGCGGGACTGATACGCAGTATTTT. Residues: CASSLRTSGTDTQYF.

This clone was detected a few times. The rearrangement links TRBV25-1 to TRBJ2-1; no reliable D call. This CDR3 comprises 13 residues. In germline, CDR1 is MGHDK, CDR2 SYGVNS. V lost 2 bases and J lost 8, with 10 bases in between. CDR3 in amino acids: CASSEPGYDEQFF. In DNA, the CDR3 is TGTGCCAGCAGTGAACCCGGATATGATGAGCAGTTCTTC.

A few counts support this clone. The chain carries TRBV6-6 and TRBJ1-3; D is ambiguous. The germline V and J ends were trimmed by 7 bases and 4 bases, with 14 bases remaining between them. The CDR3 is made up of 14 amino acids. Germline loops: CDR1 MNHNY, CDR2 SVGAGI (reference sequence). The CDR3 bases are TGTGCCAGCATAGTAAGGGATACCGGAAACACCATATATTTT. Translated: CASIVRDTGNTIYF.

The genes are TRBV7-2 and TRBJ2-1, with 7 bases fitting TRBD2. V lost 1 base, J lost 13 bases, and 4 bases stayed unmatched. This CDR3 contains 12 residues. Germline assignment: CDR1 SGHTA and CDR2 FQGNSA. The DNA for the CDR3 is TGTGCCAGCAGCTTAGTTGCGGGAGATCAGTTCTTC. Translated: CASSLVAGDQFF.

In this sample, this clone turned up a few times. The chain has TRBV29-1 and TRBJ1-2, with D maybe TRBD1 (6 bases). V lost 6 bases and J lost 2, with 16 bases in between. Germline loops: CDR1 SQVTM, CDR2 ANQGSEA. This CDR3 comprises 14 residues. In nucleotides, the CDR3 is TGCAGCGTCGAGGGGGTAGGGACGAACTATGGCTACACCTTC. Its translation: CSVEGVGTNYGYTF.

The genes are TRBV7-3 and TRBJ2-1, with TRBD1 matching over 7 bases. V lost 5 bases to trimming and J lost 6 bases; unmatched junction nucleotides: 13. Germline-derived CDR1 and CDR2 are SGHTA and FQGTGA. The length of the CDR3 is 16 residues. In nucleotides, the CDR3 is TGTGCCAGCAGCCCGATCGGGACAGTACCGGCCAATGAGCAGTTCTTC. This codes for CASSPIGTVPANEQFF. Using reference TRBV7-3 and TRBJ2-1 for the parts outside the CDR3, the full variable domain is GAGVSQTPSNKVTEKGKYVELRCDPISGHTALYWYRQSLGQGPEFLIYFQGTGAADDSGLPNDRFFAVRPEGSVSTLKIQRTERGDSAVYLCASSPIGTVPANEQFFGPGTRLTVL.

This clone was seen once. The V and J genes are TRBV7-2 and TRBJ2-2; D ambiguous. V gave up 5 bases and J gave up 5 bases, with 6 bases separating them. Germline assignment: CDR1 SGHTA and CDR2 FQGNSA. The CDR3 extends over 12 amino acids. The CDR3 is CASSIRTGELFF. In DNA form, the CDR3 reads TGTGCCAGCAGCATTAGGACCGGGGAGCTGTTTTTT. Full variable domain (rest looked up from reference TRBV7-2 and TRBJ2-2): GAGVSQSPSNKVTEKGKDVELRCDPISGHTALYWYRQSLGQGLEFLIYFQGNSAPDKSGLPSDRFSAERTGGSVSTLTIQRTQQEDSAVYLCASSIRTGELFFGEGSRLTVL.

The CDR3 DNA is TGCGCCAGCAGCCAAGTCGGGGCCGGGGGAGAGACCCAGTACTTC. This sequence encodes CASSQVGAGGETQYF. The chain is built from TRBV4-3 and TRBJ2-5; TRBD2 is a possible D gene (6 bases). The CDR3 length is 15 residues. V was pared by 1 base and J by 4 bases, with 13 bases between. Germline-derived CDR1 and CDR2 are LGHNA and YSLEER.

With respect to this clone: The sample holds other DNA sequences that translate to the same CDR3. The chain employs TRBV7-2 and TRBJ2-2; D remains ambiguous. The length of the CDR3 is 14 residues. CDR1 and CDR2 from the germline V gene are SGHTA and FQGNSA. V lost 0 bases and J lost 8, with 10 bases in between. The CDR3 loop is CASSLALLVGELFF. The CDR3 DNA reads TGTGCCAGCAGCTTAGCGCTTTTGGTGGGGGAGCTGTTTTTT. Filled out from reference TRBV7-2 and TRBJ2-2, the complete variable domain reads GAGVSQSPSNKVTEKGKDVELRCDPISGHTALYWYRQSLGQGLEFLIYFQGNSAPDKSGLPSDRFSAERTGGSVSTLTIQRTQQEDSAVYLCASSLALLVGELFFGEGSRLTVL.

This clone was seen only a few times. The chain couples TRBV7-3 to TRBJ2-6; 12 nucleotides match TRBD2. The CDR3 consists of 17 residues. CDR1 is SGHTA and CDR2 is FQGTGA in the germline V gene. V lost 5 bases and J lost 2; bases outside the gene matches: 4. CDR3 residues: CASSTRTSGTGANVLTF. CDR3 in DNA: TGTGCCAGCAGCACACGGACTAGCGGGACTGGGGCCAACGTCCTGACTTTC.

The chain carries TRBV6-5 and TRBJ2-2, with TRBD2 matching 7 bases. J was trimmed by 1 base and V by 10 bases; bases with no gene match: 9. Germline loops: CDR1 MNHEY, CDR2 SVGAGI. There are 15 residues in the CDR3. This CDR3 reads CATLRREQNTGELFF. For the CDR3, the DNA is TGTGCCACCCTGAGGCGGGAGCAGAACACCGGGGAGCTGTTTTTT.

CDR3 loop: CASSQDGVGDYNEQFF. In nucleotides, the CDR3 is TGTGCCAGCAGCCAAGATGGGGTGGGGGACTACAATGAGCAGTTCTTC. This chain joins TRBV4-2 and TRBJ2-1; TRBD1 or TRBD2 may be the D gene (5 bases each). V lost 0 bases, J lost 3 bases, and 12 bases lay in between. This CDR3 has 16 residues. Germline V gene sequence: CDR1 LGHNA, CDR2 YNFKEQ.

The sample holds a few counts of this clone. The chain carries TRBV5-4 and TRBJ2-4, with D unresolved. CDR1 is SGHNT, CDR2 YYREEE, per germline (reference sequence). V gave up 4 bases and J gave up 7 bases, with 12 bases separating them. The length of the CDR3 is 13 residues. CDR3 region: CASSQPTENIQYF. Here the CDR3 DNA reads TGTGCCAGCAGCCAACCCACAGAGAACATTCAGTACTTC.

There are a few counts of this clone. The chain joins TRBV6-6 to TRBJ2-7; 8 nucleotides align to TRBD1. Germline V gene lookup returns CDR1 MNHNY and CDR2 SVGAGI (reference sequence). The CDR3 contains 14 residues. V lost 8 bases and J lost 0; bases outside the gene matches: 6. DNA of the CDR3: TGTGCCAGCGGCACAGGGGGGACCTCCTACGAGCAGTACTTC. Protein: CASGTGGTSYEQYF.

This clone has only one observation. V is TRBV6-1 and J is TRBJ2-7; 7 nucleotides match TRBD2. The CDR3 loop spans 13 amino acids. CDR1 is MNHNS, CDR2 SASEGT, per germline. The trim removed 6 bases at V and 6 bases at J, leaving 8 bases unmatched. The CDR3 reads CASRGTIASEQYF. The CDR3 nucleotides read TGTGCCAGCAGGGGGACTATAGCTTCCGAGCAGTACTTC.

This sequence joins TRBV13 and TRBJ2-7; 8 bases line up with TRBD2. In germline, CDR1 is PRHDT, CDR2 FYEKMQ (reference sequence). J was trimmed by 7 bases and V by 2 bases; bases with no gene match: 10. The CDR3 runs to 15 residues. CDR3 amino acids: CASSLLGRALGEQYF. The CDR3 DNA sequence: TGTGCCAGCAGCTTACTCGGGAGGGCCTTGGGGGAGCAGTACTTC.

The chain combines TRBV2 with TRBJ2-3; D possibly uses TRBD1 or TRBD2 (5 bases each). The CDR3 loop spans 16 amino acids. Germline V CDR1 and CDR2: SNHLY, FYNNEI. The V and J ends lost 4 bases and 1 base respectively, with 15 bases between them. For the CDR3, the DNA is TGTGCCAGCAGTGTCGCGACAGCGGATCGCACAGATACGCAGTATTTT. Residues: CASSVATADRTDTQYF.

This clone was counted only a few times. V usage is TRBV6-6 and J usage is TRBJ2-5; D possibly corresponds to TRBD2 (5 bases). CDR1 and CDR2 from the germline V gene are MNHNY and SVGAGI (reference sequence). This CDR3 is 16 amino acids long. V lost 5 bases and J lost 0, with 16 bases in between. DNA for the CDR3: TGTGCCAGCAGTCTGATGCTTGGACTCAACCAAGAGACCCAGTACTTC. Translated, it gives CASSLMLGLNQETQYF.

CDR3 sequence reads: CASSSQRQGYHEQFF. DNA for the CDR3: TGTGCCAGCAGTTCTCAGAGACAGGGGTACCATGAGCAGTTCTTC. V is TRBV28 and J is TRBJ2-1; 8 bases match TRBD1. The CDR3 totals 15 residues. The trim removed 4 bases at V and 8 bases at J, leaving 10 bases unmatched. Per the germline V gene, CDR1 is MDHEN and CDR2 is SYDVKM.

The V and J genes are TRBV6-5 and TRBJ2-7; D call uncertain. CDR3 length: 12 residues. Germline V gene lookup returns CDR1 MNHEY and CDR2 SVGAGI. V dropped 4 bases and J dropped 5 bases, with 9 bases sitting between them. The CDR3, as DNA: TGTGCCAGCAGTTCTTTTGGGAACGAGCAGTACTTC. Protein sequence: CASSSFGNEQYF.

The chain employs TRBV7-2 and TRBJ2-7; TRBD2 matches 8 bases. This CDR3 has 15 residues. In germline, CDR1 is SGHTA, CDR2 FQGNSA. V shed 5 bases and J 0 bases; nucleotides not matched to a gene: 6. The CDR3 region is CASSPGRASSYEQYF. CDR3 nucleotide sequence: TGTGCCAGCAGCCCCGGGAGGGCAAGCTCCTACGAGCAGTACTTC.

This chain joins TRBV15 and TRBJ2-7, with 7 bases identical to TRBD1. The CDR3 has 18 amino acids. Looked up from germline, CDR1 is LNHNV and CDR2 is YYDKDF (reference sequence). V shed 1 base and J 1 base; nucleotides not matched to a gene: 13. CDR3 sequence (DNA): TGTGCCACCAGCAGAGGACAGTCAGGGGGTACGGTGTCCTACGAGCAGTACTTC. It codes for CATSRGQSGGTVSYEQYF.

This chain links TRBV11-2 with TRBJ2-7, with D possibly TRBD2 on 5 matching bases. This CDR3 region has 16 residues. Germline lookup yields CDR1 SGHAT and CDR2 FQNNGV. Deletions cut 3 bases from V and 4 bases from J, with 19 bases between. The CDR3 nucleotides read TGTGCCAGCAGCTTTTCCCCGAGAGGGAGTGAATACGAGCAGTACTTC. Protein: CASSFSPRGSEYEQYF.

This clone was observed a few times. The V and J genes are TRBV7-9 and TRBJ1-2; tentative D call: TRBD1 (6 bases). This CDR3 region has 13 residues. CDR1 and CDR2 from the germline V gene are SEHNR and FQNEAQ (reference sequence). Trimming removed 3 bases from V and 2 bases from J, with 7 bases in between. This chain's CDR3 is CASSFDRNYGYTF. The DNA of the CDR3 is TGTGCCAGCAGCTTCGACAGGAACTATGGCTACACCTTC.

The chain links TRBV7-3 to TRBJ1-1; D remains unclear. CDR1 is SGHTA, CDR2 FQGTGA, per germline. The CDR3 sequence is 13 residues long. Trimming took off 4 bases at V and 5 bases at J, with 11 bases between the two ends. CDR3 protein: CASSSRTGTEAFF. DNA of the CDR3: TGTGCCAGCAGCTCCAGGACTGGGACTGAAGCTTTCTTT.

In this sample, this clone turned up a few times. V gene TRBV2 combines with J gene TRBJ2-3; weak D call: TRBD2 (6 bases). The CDR3 is made up of 12 amino acids. Germline loops: CDR1 SNHLY, CDR2 FYNNEI. V was clipped by 4 bases and J by 4 bases, with 6 bases between them. The CDR3 region is CASSAGADTQYF. In DNA form, the CDR3 reads TGTGCCAGCAGTGCGGGGGCAGATACGCAGTATTTT. The variable domain in full, with the rest retrieved from reference TRBV2 and TRBJ2-3, is EPEVTQTPSHQVTQMGQEVILRCVPISNHLYFYWYRQILGQKVEFLVSFYNNEISEKSEIFDDQFSVERPDGSNFTLKIRSTKLEDSAMYFCASSAGADTQYFGPGTRLTVL.